The text below deals with one T cell receptor beta chain. Antigen: not known. Trimming took 7 bases from V and 5 from J; bases not matched to a gene: 6. The CDR3 is made up of 13 amino acids. The V gene's germline CDR1 is MNHNS and CDR2 SASEGT. Prepared libraries of TCR beta cDNA carried unique molecular identifiers. Via MiXCR, TCRdb re-called the PCR reads, giving one row per CDR3 protein. The sample has roughly 600,000 distinct CDR3 sequences; 44% are singletons. This record comes from a study of post-analysis software for immune sequencing data. Study results and limitations: Controls had lower frequencies than patients of five TRBV segments, which included TRBV5-6, TRBV5-1 and TRBV20-1.

This TCR was sampled from a girl aged 10-17 years with multiple sclerosis. This sequence joins TRBV6-1 and TRBJ1-2, with 8 bases that match TRBD1. Input material: blood. CDR3 residues: CASTRTGRYGYTF. The CDR3 DNA sequence: TGTGCCAGCACCAGGACAGGGCGGTATGGCTACACCTTC.